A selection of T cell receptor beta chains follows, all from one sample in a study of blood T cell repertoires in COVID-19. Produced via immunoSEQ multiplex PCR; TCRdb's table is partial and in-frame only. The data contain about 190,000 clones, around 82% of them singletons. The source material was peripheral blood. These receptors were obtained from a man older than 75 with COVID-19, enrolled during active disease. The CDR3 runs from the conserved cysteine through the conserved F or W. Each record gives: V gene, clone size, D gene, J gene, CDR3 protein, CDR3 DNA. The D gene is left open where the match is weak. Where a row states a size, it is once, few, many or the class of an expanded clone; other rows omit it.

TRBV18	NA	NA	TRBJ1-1	CASSESMNTEAFF	TGTGCCAGCTCAGAGAGCATGAACACTGAAGCTTTCTTT
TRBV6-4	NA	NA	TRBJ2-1	CASSQEKGSEQFF	TGTGCCAGCAGTCAAGAGAAAGGGAGTGAGCAGTTCTTC
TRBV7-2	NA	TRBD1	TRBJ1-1	CASSARGDTEAFF	TGTGCCAGCAGCGCCAGGGGGGACACTGAAGCTTTCTTT
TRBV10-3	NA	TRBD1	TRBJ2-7	CAIRSGTGPDEQYF	TGTGCCATCAGATCCGGGACAGGTCCTGACGAGCAGTACTTC
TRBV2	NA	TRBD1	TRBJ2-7	CASSPDRGDYEQYF	TGTGCCAGCAGTCCCGACAGGGGGGACTACGAGCAGTACTTC
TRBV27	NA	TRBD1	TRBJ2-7	CASSRGRQGLSYEQYF	TGTGCCAGCAGTAGGGGACGACAGGGTCTTTCCTACGAGCAGTACTTC
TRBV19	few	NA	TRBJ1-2	CASSIVQGSNYGYTF	TGTGCCAGTAGTATCGTACAGGGCTCTAACTATGGCTACACCTTC
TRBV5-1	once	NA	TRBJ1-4	CASSLSGDEKLFF	TGCGCCAGCAGCTTGTCAGGGGATGAAAAACTGTTTTTT
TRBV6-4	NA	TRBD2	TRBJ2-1	CASSDSRAGGRNEQFF	TGTGCCAGCAGTGACAGTAGGGCGGGGGGCCGCAATGAGCAGTTCTTC
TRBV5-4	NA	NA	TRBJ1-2	CASSSISGDGYTF	TGTGCCAGCAGCTCGATCTCCGGGGATGGCTACACCTTC
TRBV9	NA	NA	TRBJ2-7	CASSVGGMSYEQYF	TGTGCCAGCAGCGTAGGCGGTATGTCCTACGAGCAGTACTTC
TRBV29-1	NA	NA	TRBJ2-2	CSVEGPGQANTGELFF	TGCAGCGTTGAAGGACCGGGACAAGCGAACACCGGGGAGCTGTTTTTT
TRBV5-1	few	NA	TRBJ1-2	CASSGGGSGPHYGYTF	TGCGCCAGCAGCGGCGGTGGGTCAGGGCCCCACTATGGCTACACCTTC
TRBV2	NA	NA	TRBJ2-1	CASATGIYNEQFF	TGTGCCAGCGCAACAGGGATCTACAATGAGCAGTTCTTC
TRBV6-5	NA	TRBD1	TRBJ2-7	CASRGTGVYEQYF	TGTGCCAGCAGGGGGACAGGGGTCTACGAGCAGTACTTC
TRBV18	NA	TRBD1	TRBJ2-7	CASSPTGNYYEQYF	TGTGCCAGCTCACCGACAGGGAACTACTACGAGCAGTACTTC
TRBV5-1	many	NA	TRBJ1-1	CASSLAIGGNTEAFF	TGCGCCAGCAGCTTGGCCATTGGAGGGAACACTGAAGCTTTCTTT
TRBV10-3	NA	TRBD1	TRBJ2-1	CAIRDRADNEQFF	TGTGCCATCAGGGACAGGGCGGACAATGAGCAGTTCTTC
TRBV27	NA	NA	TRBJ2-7	CASSLQGRGGYEQYF	TGTGCCAGCAGTTTACAGGGCAGGGGAGGGTACGAGCAGTACTTC
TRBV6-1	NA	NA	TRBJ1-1	CASSEAQAGPGRAFF	TGTGCCAGCAGTGAAGCTCAGGCGGGTCCCGGTAGAGCTTTCTTT
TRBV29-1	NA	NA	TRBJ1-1	CSGVTGNTEAFF	TGCAGCGGGGTGACGGGGAACACTGAAGCTTTCTTT
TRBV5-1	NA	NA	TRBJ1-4	CASSPKPATNEKLFF	TGCGCCAGCAGCCCTAAACCCGCAACTAATGAAAAACTGTTTTTT
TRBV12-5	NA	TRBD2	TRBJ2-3	CASAEGLAVRDTQYF	TGTGCTAGTGCCGAGGGACTAGCGGTCCGGGATACGCAGTATTTT
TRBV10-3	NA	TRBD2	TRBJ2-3	CAISESSTSGGVDTQYF	TGTGCCATCAGTGAGTCATCGACTAGCGGGGGGGTAGATACGCAGTATTTT
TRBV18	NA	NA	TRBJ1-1	CASSPIKGQIEAFF	TGTGCCAGCTCACCTATAAAAGGACAAATTGAAGCTTTCTTT
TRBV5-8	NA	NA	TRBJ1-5	CASSLQRYQPQHF	TGTGCCAGCAGCTTACAGCGGTATCAGCCCCAGCATTTT
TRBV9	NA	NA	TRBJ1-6	CASSVASTGYNSPLHF	TGTGCCAGCAGCGTAGCATCTACAGGGTATAATTCACCCCTCCACTTT
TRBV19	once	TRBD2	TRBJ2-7	CASSIDAGGSYEQYF	TGTGCCAGTAGTATAGATGCGGGGGGCTCCTACGAGCAGTACTTC
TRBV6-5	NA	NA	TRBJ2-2	CASSVPQGSGELFF	TGTGCCAGCAGCGTCCCTCAGGGGTCCGGGGAGCTGTTTTTT
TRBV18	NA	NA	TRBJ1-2	CASSPSGANYGYTF	TGTGCCAGCTCACCATCCGGAGCTAACTATGGCTACACCTTC
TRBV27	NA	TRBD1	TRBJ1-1	CASSPIQGAVGIRTEAFF	TGTGCCAGCAGTCCCATACAGGGGGCTGTGGGGATTCGGACTGAAGCTTTCTTT
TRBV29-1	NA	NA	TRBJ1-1	CSVATGITEAFF	TGCAGCGTTGCTACAGGGATCACTGAAGCTTTCTTT
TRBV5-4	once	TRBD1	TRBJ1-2	CASSLENRGSGYTF	TGTGCCAGCAGCTTGGAAAACAGGGGTAGTGGCTACACCTTC
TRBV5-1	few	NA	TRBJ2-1	CASSLVALTGREQFF	TGCGCCAGCAGCTTGGTTGCATTAACAGGGCGGGAGCAGTTCTTC
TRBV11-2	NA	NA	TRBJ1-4	CASSPRGKLNEKLFF	TGTGCCAGCAGCCCCCGCGGGAAACTTAATGAAAAACTGTTTTTT
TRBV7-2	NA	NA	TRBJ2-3	CASSTSTTDTQYF	TGTGCCAGCAGCACCTCGACTACAGATACGCAGTATTTT
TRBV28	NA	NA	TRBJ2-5	CASSLASQETQYF	TGTGCCAGCAGTTTAGCTAGCCAAGAGACCCAGTACTTC
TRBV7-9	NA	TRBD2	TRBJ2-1	CASSLKEAGAYNEQFF	TGTGCCAGCAGCTTAAAGGAGGCGGGGGCCTACAATGAGCAGTTCTTC
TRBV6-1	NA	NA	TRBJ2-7	CASSEYPGGQQYF	TGTGCCAGCAGTGAATATCCAGGGGGGCAACAGTACTTC
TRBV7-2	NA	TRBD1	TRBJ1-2	CASSLQGALIYGYTF	TGTGCCAGCAGTCTCCAGGGGGCTCTCATTTATGGCTACACCTTC
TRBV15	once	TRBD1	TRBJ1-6	CATSLRQGLSSYNSPLHF	TGTGCCACCAGCCTCCGACAGGGGTTGAGCTCCTATAATTCACCCCTCCACTTT
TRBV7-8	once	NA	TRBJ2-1	CASSLGITAGRGGHNEQFF	TGTGCCAGCAGCTTAGGTATTACGGCTGGGCGGGGCGGCCACAATGAGCAGTTCTTC
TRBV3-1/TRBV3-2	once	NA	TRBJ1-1	CASRLDRNTEAFF	TGTGCCAGCAGACTGGACAGGAACACTGAAGCTTTCTTT
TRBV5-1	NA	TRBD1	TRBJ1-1	CASSLGTGRNTEAFF	TGCGCCAGCAGCTTGGGGACAGGGCGGAACACTGAAGCTTTCTTT
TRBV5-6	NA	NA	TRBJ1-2	CASSLAQGRGGYTF	TGTGCCAGCAGCTTGGCACAGGGACGTGGTGGCTACACCTTC